This T cell receptor beta chain appears in the sequencing data of a study of T-cell reconstitution after alpha-beta-depleted transplantation in children. General study findings and limits: It was newly produced T cells that mostly accounted for T-cell counts and diversity one year after transplant. Approximately two months post-transplant, alpha-beta T cells reportedly originated from several hundred expanded graft clones.

Trimming stripped 7 bases from V and 5 bases from J, with 8 bases between. The CDR3 length is 11 residues. Library preparation (for TCRbeta) was performed with unique molecular identifiers. TCRdb independently ran MiXCR on the PCR reads; one entry per CDR3 protein. The profile covers approximately 520,000 distinct CDR3 sequences, with about 10% appearing a single time and around 13% taken by the ten largest. This clonotype was picked up a small number of times. Antigen specificity is unknown. The sample was PBMCs, mostly from graft donor cells, taken 180 days after TCRalphabeta/CD19-depleted stem cell transplant. The sequence was obtained from a female patient aged 2 to 10 who had a stem cell transplant for aplastic anemia, so the T cells may come from the graft donor. The genes are TRBV12-3 or TRBV12-4 and TRBJ1-1; D is unresolved. CDR3 bases: TGTGCCAGCACCGCGGGGACTGAAGCTTTCTTT. Protein: CASTAGTEAFF.